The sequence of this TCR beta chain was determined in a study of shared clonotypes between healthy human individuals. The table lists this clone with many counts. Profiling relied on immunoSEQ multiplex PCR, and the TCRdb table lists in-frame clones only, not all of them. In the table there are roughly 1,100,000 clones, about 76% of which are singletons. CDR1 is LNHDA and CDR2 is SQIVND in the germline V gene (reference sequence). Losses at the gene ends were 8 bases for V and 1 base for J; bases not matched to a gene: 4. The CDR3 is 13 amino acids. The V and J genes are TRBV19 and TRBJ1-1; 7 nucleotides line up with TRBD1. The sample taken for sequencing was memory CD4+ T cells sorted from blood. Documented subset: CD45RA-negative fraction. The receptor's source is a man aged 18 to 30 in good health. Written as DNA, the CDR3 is TGTGCCAGTGTCAACAGGGGGAACACTGAAGCTTTCTTT. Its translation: CASVNRGNTEAFF.